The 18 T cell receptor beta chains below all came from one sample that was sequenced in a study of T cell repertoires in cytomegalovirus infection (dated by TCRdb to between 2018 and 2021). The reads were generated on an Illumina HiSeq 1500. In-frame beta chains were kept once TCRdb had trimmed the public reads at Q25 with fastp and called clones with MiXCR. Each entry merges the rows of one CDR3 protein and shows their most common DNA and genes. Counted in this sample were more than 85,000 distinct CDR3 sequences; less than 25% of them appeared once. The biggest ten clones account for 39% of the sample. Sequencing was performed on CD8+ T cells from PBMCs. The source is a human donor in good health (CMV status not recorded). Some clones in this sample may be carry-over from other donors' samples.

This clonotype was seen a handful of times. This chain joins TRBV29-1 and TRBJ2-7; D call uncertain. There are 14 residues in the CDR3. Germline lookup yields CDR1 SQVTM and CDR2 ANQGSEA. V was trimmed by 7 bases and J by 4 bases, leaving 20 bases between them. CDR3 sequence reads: CSAQLGPTKYEQYF. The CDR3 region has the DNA TGCAGCGCCCAACTGGGTCCAACAAAATACGAGCAGTACTTC.

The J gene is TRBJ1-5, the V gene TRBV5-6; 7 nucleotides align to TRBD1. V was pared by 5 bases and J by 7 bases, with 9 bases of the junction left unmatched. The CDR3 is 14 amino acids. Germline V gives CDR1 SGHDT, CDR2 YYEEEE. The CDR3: CASSQEGGSQPQHF. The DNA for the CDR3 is TGTGCCAGCAGTCAAGAAGGGGGCTCCCAGCCCCAGCATTTT.

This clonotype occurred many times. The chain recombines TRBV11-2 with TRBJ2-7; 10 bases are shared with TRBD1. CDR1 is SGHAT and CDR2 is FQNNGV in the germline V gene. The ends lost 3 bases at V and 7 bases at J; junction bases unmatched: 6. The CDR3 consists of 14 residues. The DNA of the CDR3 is TGTGCCAGCAGCTTGCAGACAGGGGGCTATGAGCAGTACTTC. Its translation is CASSLQTGGYEQYF.

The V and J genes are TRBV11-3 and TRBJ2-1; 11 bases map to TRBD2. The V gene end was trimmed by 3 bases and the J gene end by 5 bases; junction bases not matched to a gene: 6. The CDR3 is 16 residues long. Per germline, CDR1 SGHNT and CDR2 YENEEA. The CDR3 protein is CASSFIAGGLDNEQFF. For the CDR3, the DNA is TGTGCCAGCAGCTTCATAGCGGGGGGGTTAGACAATGAGCAGTTCTTC.

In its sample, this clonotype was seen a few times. The CDR3 coding sequence is TGCAGCGTTGATTCAGGGGAAACCTACGAGCAGTACTTC. Encoded protein: CSVDSGETYEQYF. The V call is TRBV29-1, the J call TRBJ2-7; D perhaps matches TRBD1 (6 bases). Germline CDR1 and CDR2: SQVTM and ANQGSEA. Trimming took off 3 bases at V and 2 bases at J, with 11 bases between the two ends. The CDR3 extends over 13 amino acids.

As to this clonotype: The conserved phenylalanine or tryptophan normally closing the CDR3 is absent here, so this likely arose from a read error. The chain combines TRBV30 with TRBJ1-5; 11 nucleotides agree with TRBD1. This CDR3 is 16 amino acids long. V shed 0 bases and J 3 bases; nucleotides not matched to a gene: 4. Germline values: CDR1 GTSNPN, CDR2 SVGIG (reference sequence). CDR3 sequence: CAWSVWTGGVNQPQHC. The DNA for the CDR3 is TGTGCCTGGAGTGTGTGGACAGGGGGCGTCAATCAGCCCCAGCATTGT.

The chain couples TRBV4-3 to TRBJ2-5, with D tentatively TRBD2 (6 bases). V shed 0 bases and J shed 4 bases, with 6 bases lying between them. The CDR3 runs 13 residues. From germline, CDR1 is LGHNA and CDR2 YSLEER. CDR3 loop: CASSQDSGETQYF. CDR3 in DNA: TGCGCCAGCAGCCAAGATAGCGGAGAGACCCAGTACTTC.

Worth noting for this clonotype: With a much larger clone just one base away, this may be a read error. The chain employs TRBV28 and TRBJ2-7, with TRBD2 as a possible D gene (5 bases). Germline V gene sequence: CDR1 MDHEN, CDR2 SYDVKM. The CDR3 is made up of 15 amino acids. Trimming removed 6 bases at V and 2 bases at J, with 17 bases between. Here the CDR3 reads CASSSELDKAYEQYF. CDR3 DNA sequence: TGTGCCAGCAGCTCCGAACTAGACAAGGCCTACGAGCAGTACTTC.

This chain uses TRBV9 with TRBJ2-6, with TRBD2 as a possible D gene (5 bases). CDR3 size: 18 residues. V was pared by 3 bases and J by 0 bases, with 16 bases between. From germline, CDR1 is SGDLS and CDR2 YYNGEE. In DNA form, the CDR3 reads TGTGCCAGCAGCGACCACTTGGACTCAAGCTCTGGGGCCAACGTCCTGACTTTC. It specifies CASSDHLDSSSGANVLTF.

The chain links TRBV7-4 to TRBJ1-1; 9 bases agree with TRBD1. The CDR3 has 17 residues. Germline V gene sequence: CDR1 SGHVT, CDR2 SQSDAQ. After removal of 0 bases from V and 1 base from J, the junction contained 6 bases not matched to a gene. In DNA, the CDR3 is TGTGCCAGCAGCTTAGCGCTATGGGACAGGGAGAACACTGAAGCTTTCTTT. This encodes CASSLALWDRENTEAFF.

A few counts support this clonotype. The CDR3 sequence: CASSSPNEKLFF. CDR3 DNA: TGTGCCAGCAGCTCCCCCAATGAAAAACTGTTTTTT. V gene TRBV7-9 combines with J gene TRBJ1-4; D unresolved. The CDR3 is made up of 12 amino acids. Deletions cut 4 bases from V and 5 bases from J, with 5 bases between. Germline CDR1 is SEHNR and CDR2 is FQNEAQ (reference sequence).

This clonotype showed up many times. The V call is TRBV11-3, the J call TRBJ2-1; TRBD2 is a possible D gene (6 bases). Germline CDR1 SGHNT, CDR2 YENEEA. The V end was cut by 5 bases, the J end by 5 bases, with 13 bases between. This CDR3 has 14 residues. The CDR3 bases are TGTGCCAGCAGCGATAGCGGCCAGGACAATGAGCAGTTCTTC. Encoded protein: CASSDSGQDNEQFF. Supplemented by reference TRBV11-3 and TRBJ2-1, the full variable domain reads EAGVVQSPRYKIIEKKQPVAFWCNPISGHNTLYWYLQNLGQGPELLIRYENEEAVDDSQLPKDRFSAERLKGVDSTLKIQPAELGDSAVYLCASSDSGQDNEQFFGPGTRLTVL.

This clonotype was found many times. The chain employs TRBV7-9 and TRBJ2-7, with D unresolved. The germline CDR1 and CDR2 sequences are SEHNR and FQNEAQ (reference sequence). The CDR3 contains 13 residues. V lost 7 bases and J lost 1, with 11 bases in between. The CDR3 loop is CASIPTQSYEQYF. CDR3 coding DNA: TGTGCCAGCATCCCAACACAATCCTACGAGCAGTACTTC.

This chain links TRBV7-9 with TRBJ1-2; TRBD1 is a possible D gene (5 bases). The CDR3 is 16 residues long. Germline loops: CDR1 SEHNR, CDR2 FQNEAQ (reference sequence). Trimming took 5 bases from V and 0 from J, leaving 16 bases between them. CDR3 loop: CASSPPGLGSNYGYTF. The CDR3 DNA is TGTGCCAGCAGCCCCCCGGGACTGGGTTCTAACTATGGCTACACCTTC.

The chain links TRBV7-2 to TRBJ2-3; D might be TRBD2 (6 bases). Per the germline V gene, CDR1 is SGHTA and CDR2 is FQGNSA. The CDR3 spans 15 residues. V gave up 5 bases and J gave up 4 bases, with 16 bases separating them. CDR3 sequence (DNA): TGTGCCAGCAGCGAAGCGGGCCACGGGCCAGATACGCAGTATTTT. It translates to CASSEAGHGPDTQYF.

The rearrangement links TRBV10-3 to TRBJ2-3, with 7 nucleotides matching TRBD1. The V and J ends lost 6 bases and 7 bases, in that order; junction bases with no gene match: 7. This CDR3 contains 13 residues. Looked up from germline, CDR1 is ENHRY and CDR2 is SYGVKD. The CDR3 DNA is TGTGCCATCAGGATAGACAGGGAAAATACGCAGTATTTT. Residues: CAIRIDRENTQYF.

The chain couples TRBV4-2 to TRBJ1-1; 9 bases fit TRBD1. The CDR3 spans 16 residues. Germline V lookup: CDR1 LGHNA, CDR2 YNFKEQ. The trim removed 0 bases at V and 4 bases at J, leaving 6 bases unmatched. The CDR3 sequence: CASSQEPDRGITEAFF. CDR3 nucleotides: TGTGCCAGCAGCCAAGAACCGGACAGGGGTATCACTGAAGCTTTCTTT.

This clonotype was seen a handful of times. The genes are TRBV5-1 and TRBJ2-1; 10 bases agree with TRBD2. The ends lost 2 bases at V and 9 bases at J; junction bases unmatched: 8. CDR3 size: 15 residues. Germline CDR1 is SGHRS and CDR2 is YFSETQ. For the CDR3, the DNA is TGCGCCAGCAGCTTCCTGGCTAGCGGGAGTGGTGAGCAGTTCTTC. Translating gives CASSFLASGSGEQFF.